The 17 T cell receptor beta chains presented below share a single source sample, sequenced in a study of blood T cell repertoires in COVID-19. Assay: immunoSEQ multiplex PCR; the TCRdb copy retains only in-frame clones and omits some. The sample gives roughly 220,000 clones, 80% to 90% of which show up once; about 15% is in the top ten. Specimen: PBMCs or T cells enriched from blood (not recorded which). Receptor source: a woman aged 45-65 years with acute COVID-19.

The rearrangement joins TRBV6-2 or TRBV6-3 to TRBJ2-7, with TRBD1 as a possible D gene (5 bases). V lost 4 bases and J 7 bases, leaving 11 bases between the germline ends. This CDR3 spans 12 amino acids. Per the germline V gene, CDR1 is MNHEY and CDR2 is SVGEGT. DNA of the CDR3: TGTGCCAGCAGTTTCTGGGGCCAAGAGCAGTACTTC. Residues: CASSFWGQEQYF.

V is TRBV18 and J is TRBJ1-3; 7 bases are a match to TRBD1. Trimming cost V 4 bases and J 0 bases; bases outside gene matches: 6. CDR1 is KGHSH and CDR2 is LQKENI in the germline V gene. The CDR3 is 16 amino acids. The CDR3 DNA reads TGTGCCAGCTCACGGGACAGTGCTGTCTCTGGAAACACCATATATTTT. This gives the protein CASSRDSAVSGNTIYF.

The V call is TRBV24-1, the J call TRBJ2-1; maybe TRBD2 (7 bases). Germline CDR1 reads KGHDR; CDR2 reads SFDVKD. Trimming removed 1 base at V and 14 bases at J, with 14 bases between. The CDR3 consists of 13 residues. The CDR3 DNA follows: TGTGCCACCAGTGATTTCTTGTCGGGGGGCGAGTTCTTC. Its protein is CATSDFLSGGEFF.

This clone was counted only a few times. The rearrangement joins TRBV5-5 to TRBJ1-6; 8 nucleotides match TRBD1. The trim removed 4 bases at V and 10 bases at J, leaving 10 bases unmatched. The germline V gene has CDR1 SGHKS and CDR2 YYEKEE (reference sequence). The CDR3 covers 15 residues. This CDR3 reads CASSPYRGIGSPLHF. In DNA, the CDR3 is TGTGCCAGCAGCCCGTACAGGGGGATTGGGTCACCCCTCCACTTT.

The chain carries TRBV12-3 or TRBV12-4 and TRBJ2-3, with a weak D call TRBD2 (5 bases). The CDR3 length is 13 residues. Trimming removed 3 bases from V and 8 bases from J, with 12 bases in between. The CDR3 nucleotides read TGTGCCAGCAGTTTGGGAGTCCACGGTACGCAGTATTTT. It yields the protein CASSLGVHGTQYF.

The V call is TRBV28, the J call TRBJ1-1, with D perhaps TRBD1 (5 bases). The germline V gene encodes CDR1 MDHEN and CDR2 SYDVKM. CDR3 length: 14 amino acids. The V end was cut by 0 bases, the J end by 6 bases, with 11 bases between. The DNA of the CDR3 is TGTGCCAGCAGTTTATGGGGGGGTAGGGCTGAAGCTTTCTTT. As protein: CASSLWGGRAEAFF.

This clone has only a few counts. The CDR3 here is CASSLAPGIVSYEQYF. The CDR3 DNA follows: TGTGCCAGCAGCTTAGCCCCCGGGATAGTATCCTACGAGCAGTACTTC. The rearrangement links TRBV7-2 to TRBJ2-7; D is possibly TRBD2 (5 bases). Germline V gene data show CDR1 as SGHTA and CDR2 as FQGNSA. V was clipped by 0 bases and J by 1 base, with 13 bases between them. This CDR3 region has 16 residues.

The CDR3 DNA reads TGTGCCAGCACTCCTAGTACGGGCACTGAAGCTTTCTTT. Translated: CASTPSTGTEAFF. The chain recombines TRBV6-5 with TRBJ1-1; no clear D gene. Trimming left V 7 bases short and J 4 bases short, with 13 bases between. CDR1 MNHEY and CDR2 SVGAGI come from the germline V gene. This CDR3 spans 13 amino acids.

This sequence joins TRBV11-2 and TRBJ2-7, with 14 nucleotides matching TRBD2. This CDR3 is 17 amino acids long. Trimming removed 6 bases from V and 6 bases from J; junction bases left unmatched: 13. The V gene's germline CDR1 is SGHAT and CDR2 FQNNGV. For the CDR3, the DNA is TGTGCCAGCAGTCTGGCCGGGACTAGCGGGAGAGGGGGCGAGCAGTACTTC. Translated, it gives CASSLAGTSGRGGEQYF.

The V and J genes are TRBV11-2 and TRBJ2-1; 11 bases are a match to TRBD2. Per germline, CDR1 SGHAT and CDR2 FQNNGV. The junction had 6 bases not matched to a gene; V was cut back by 4 bases and J by 7 bases. The CDR3 contains 15 residues. The CDR3 protein is CASSSTSGVGNEQFF. CDR3 in DNA: TGTGCCAGCAGCTCGACTAGCGGGGTGGGGAATGAGCAGTTCTTC.

This sequence joins TRBV7-2 and TRBJ2-7; 8 bases fit TRBD2. This CDR3 spans 15 amino acids. With 1 base clipped from V and 3 bases from J, the junction kept 5 bases outside the gene matches. Germline CDR1 SGHTA, CDR2 FQGNSA. The CDR3 here is CASSLGVAGSYEQYF. CDR3 DNA sequence: TGTGCCAGCAGCTTAGGAGTAGCGGGAAGCTACGAGCAGTACTTC.

The chain couples TRBV5-1 to TRBJ1-5, with D hard to call. Germline CDR1 reads SGHRS; CDR2 reads YFSETQ. V was pared by 0 bases and J by 9 bases, with 13 bases between. This CDR3 has 14 amino acids. The CDR3 protein is CASSLGRGNSPQHF. The CDR3 nucleotides read TGCGCCAGCAGCTTGGGACGGGGAAATTCGCCCCAGCATTTT.

V gene TRBV27 combines with J gene TRBJ1-5, with D maybe TRBD1 (6 bases). Germline CDR1 reads MNHEY; CDR2 reads SMNVEV (reference sequence). V shed 5 bases and J shed 6 bases, with 17 bases lying between them. CDR3 length: 15 amino acids. DNA for the CDR3: TGTGCCAGCAGTGCACTGGGGGGGGCTTTTCAGCCCCAGCATTTT. Its protein product is CASSALGGAFQPQHF.

This chain connects TRBV6-1 to TRBJ1-3; D unclear. The CDR3 is 12 residues long. Germline CDR1 reads MNHNS; CDR2 reads SASEGT. The V gene lost 1 base and the J gene lost 16 bases, with 14 bases spanning the gap. The CDR3 DNA reads TGTGCCAGCAGTGAAGGAATATCGGGAGTGTATTTT. The encoded protein is CASSEGISGVYF.

This chain uses TRBV14 with TRBJ1-4; D unclear. Trimming shortened V by 1 base and J by 5 bases, and 14 bases separated the two germline ends. The germline gives CDR1 SGHDN, CDR2 FVKESK. The CDR3 contains 16 residues. In DNA form, the CDR3 reads TGTGCCAGCAGCCAAGGTTGGTCGGTACCCAATGAAAAACTGTTTTTT. Translated: CASSQGWSVPNEKLFF.

This clone was observed a single time. The chain employs TRBV6-2 or TRBV6-3 and TRBJ2-7, with 8 bases aligning to TRBD2. V was clipped by 4 bases and J by 4 bases; unmatched bases: 9. The CDR3 has 15 amino acids. CDR1 and CDR2 from the germline V gene are MNHEY and SVGEGT. The CDR3 DNA is TGTGCCAGCAGTTCCCCGGGGGGGGGCGTTTACGAGCAGTACTTC. This encodes CASSSPGGGVYEQYF.

This chain connects TRBV21-1 to TRBJ2-1; TRBD2, the D gene given by the table, was not confirmed from the DNA. TRBV21-1 is flagged as a pseudogene. The CDR3 totals 20 residues. CDR3 DNA sequence: TGTGCCAGCAGCAAAAGGGAATGGACTAGCGGAGGGAGCTCCTACAATGAGCAGTTCTTC. Encoded protein: CASSKREWTSGGSSYNEQFF.